These 7 T cell receptor beta chains originate from one sample sequenced in a study of T cell repertoires in cytomegalovirus infection. TCRdb analysed the reads with MiXCR anew, one entry per CDR3 protein. Of 300,000 or so distinct CDR3 sequences listed, approximately 10% are singletons. Sequences were obtained from PBMCs. The receptors shown here come from a human donor in good health (CMV status not recorded). Some clones in this sample may be carry-over from other donors' samples.

This clonotype appeared many times. The V gene is TRBV6-2 or TRBV6-3, the J gene TRBJ1-5; possibly TRBD1 for D (5 bases). The CDR3 loop spans 17 amino acids. Between the trimmed V and J ends, which lost 3 bases and 2 bases, there was a span of 17 bases. Germline assignment: CDR1 MNHEY and CDR2 SVGEGT. This CDR3 is CASSYDSGALGNQPQHF. The CDR3, as DNA: TGTGCCAGCAGTTATGATTCCGGGGCCTTGGGCAATCAGCCCCAGCATTTT.

This clonotype was seen repeatedly, ten times or more. V is TRBV14 and J is TRBJ2-1, with TRBD1 matching over 7 bases. This CDR3 has 16 amino acids. Per germline, CDR1 SGHDN and CDR2 FVKESK. J gave up 2 bases and V 1 base, and 5 bases lay outside the gene matches. CDR3 residues: CASSQGWTGPYNEQFF. In DNA form, the CDR3 reads TGTGCCAGCAGCCAAGGATGGACAGGCCCCTACAATGAGCAGTTCTTC.

This clonotype was counted many times. The chain joins TRBV28 to TRBJ1-1, with D tentatively TRBD1 (5 bases). Germline-derived CDR1 and CDR2 are MDHEN and SYDVKM. CDR3 length: 13 amino acids. The ends were cut back, 3 bases at V and 11 bases at J, with 16 bases in the middle. The CDR3 bases are TGTGCCAGCAGTTTCCCGCGGGGGGGAAACGCTTTCTTT. It translates to CASSFPRGGNAFF. The full variable domain, rest sourced from reference TRBV28 and TRBJ1-1, is DVKVTQSSRYLVKRTGEKVFLECVQDMDHENMFWYRQDPGLGLRLIYFSYDVKMKEKGDIPEGYSVSREKKERFSLILESASTNQTSMYLCASSFPRGGNAFFGQGTRLTVV.

This clonotype was seen a few times. The chain carries TRBV5-1 and TRBJ1-2; D call uncertain. Germline CDR1 and CDR2: SGHRS and YFSETQ. Deletions cut 8 bases from V and 0 bases from J, with 5 bases between. CDR3 length: 11 residues. CDR3 protein: CARRANYGYTF. The CDR3 DNA follows: TGCGCCAGGCGGGCTAACTATGGCTACACCTTC.

Many counts were recorded for this clonotype. The chain is built from TRBV7-2 and TRBJ2-1; tentatively, D is TRBD1 or TRBD2 (6 bases each). This CDR3 has 15 amino acids. Germline CDR1 is SGHTA and CDR2 is FQGNSA. V was clipped by 0 bases and J by 2 bases, with 8 bases between them. The CDR3 sequence is CASSLAGGAYNEQFF. The CDR3 coding sequence is TGTGCCAGCAGCTTAGCGGGGGGCGCCTACAATGAGCAGTTCTTC.

At least ten counts were recorded for this clonotype. This chain connects TRBV28 to TRBJ1-1; TRBD1 is a possible D gene (6 bases). Germline V CDR1 and CDR2: MDHEN, SYDVKM. Deletions cut 2 bases from V and 0 bases from J, with 13 bases between. The CDR3 is 16 residues long. The CDR3 nucleotides are TGTGCCAGCAGTTTAACTGGGGGGCACGTGAACACTGAAGCTTTCTTT. It translates to CASSLTGGHVNTEAFF.

In this sample, this clonotype turned up many times. The chain is built from TRBV7-2 and TRBJ1-5, with a possible D match to TRBD1 (6 bases). The CDR3 has 15 amino acids. V was pared by 1 base and J by 2 bases, with 9 bases between. Germline V gene data show CDR1 as SGHTA and CDR2 as FQGNSA. The CDR3 DNA reads TGTGCCAGCAGCTTAGTGGCAGGGGGCAATCAGCCCCAGCATTTT. This encodes CASSLVAGGNQPQHF.